The 18 T cell receptor beta chains listed next were all sequenced from one sample in a study of a mutant IDH1 vaccine in newly diagnosed glioma. Their antigens are not known. Assay: immunoSEQ multiplex PCR; the TCRdb copy retains only in-frame clones and omits some. This table has over 80,000 clones, approximately 80% appearing once. Time point described: week 47, end of study. Vaccination comprised doses that each held 300 ug of mutant IDH1 20-mer peptide, plus topical imiquimod. The specimen comprised PBMCs, sampled from a glioma patient whose treatment included an IDH1 peptide vaccine. The source of these receptors is a man aged 35 to 55 with glioma.

The gene calls are TRBV6-5 and TRBJ2-1, with 12 bases matching TRBD2. Germline lookup yields CDR1 MNHEY and CDR2 SVGAGI. The V segment lost 8 bases and the J segment 10 bases; nucleotides outside the gene matches: 12. This CDR3 is built from 15 residues. The CDR3 DNA reads as TGTGCCAGCCGGGAGACTAGCGGGGGCTCCAGGGAGCAGTTCTTC. As protein: CASRETSGGSREQFF.

The sample holds a few counts of this clone. The J gene is TRBJ1-2, the V gene TRBV28; D is possibly TRBD1 (5 bases). Germline V gene lookup returns CDR1 MDHEN and CDR2 SYDVKM. The V and J ends lost 5 bases and 4 bases respectively, with 11 bases between them. The CDR3 extends over 13 amino acids. DNA of the CDR3: TGTGCCAGCAGTCCGGGACCATCCTATGGCTACACCTTC. As protein: CASSPGPSYGYTF.

This chain connects TRBV4-2 to TRBJ2-3; TRBD2 matches 12 bases. J lost 5 bases, V lost 1 base, and 7 bases had no gene match. The germline CDR1 and CDR2 sequences are LGHNA and YNFKEQ. The CDR3 consists of 17 residues. CDR3 in DNA: TGTGCCAGCAGCCAAGTGGTGCTAGCGGGGGGGGTAGATACGCAGTATTTT. As protein: CASSQVVLAGGVDTQYF.

Turning to this clone: This specimen includes other DNA sequences encoding the same CDR3. The chain joins TRBV5-1 to TRBJ2-3; TRBD2 agrees at 14 bases. Germline V gene lookup returns CDR1 SGHRS and CDR2 YFSETQ. Trimming took 3 bases from V and 4 from J; bases not matched to a gene: 7. CDR3 size: 17 residues. CDR3 nucleotide sequence: TGCGCCAGCAGCTCCAGACTAGCGGGAGGGCCGGCAGATACGCAGTATTTT. Its protein product is CASSSRLAGGPADTQYF.

The V gene is TRBV30, the J gene TRBJ1-3; D not certain. Germline CDR1 GTSNPN, CDR2 SVGIG (reference sequence). Trimming removed 5 bases from V and 3 bases from J, with 5 bases in between. There are 11 residues in the CDR3. The CDR3 region has the DNA TGTGCCTGGGTAAATGGAAACACCATATATTTT. Protein product: CAWVNGNTIYF.

This clone was seen just once. The rearrangement uses TRBV7-2 and TRBJ2-5, with TRBD2 identical over 8 bases. CDR3 size: 17 residues. J lost 4 bases, V lost 2 bases, and 12 bases had no gene match. Germline V CDR1 and CDR2: SGHTA, FQGNSA. The CDR3, as DNA: TGTGCCAGCAGCTTACGCGGCGGGGGGCCCCTCAGAGAGACCCAGTACTTC. Translating it yields CASSLRGGGPLRETQYF.

The gene calls are TRBV6-6 and TRBJ2-2; D is unclear. The V and J ends lost 9 bases and 2 bases respectively, with 10 bases between them. This CDR3 has 13 amino acids. The germline gives CDR1 MNHNY, CDR2 SVGAGI (reference sequence). This CDR3 reads CASIRHNTGELFF. The CDR3 region has the DNA TGTGCCAGTATCCGACACAACACCGGGGAGCTGTTTTTT.

This sequence joins TRBV7-2 and TRBJ2-4; D uncertain. Trimming shortened V by 5 bases and J by 0 bases, and 14 bases separated the two germline ends. CDR1 SGHTA and CDR2 FQGNSA come from the germline V gene. The CDR3 totals 16 residues. CDR3 in DNA: TGTGCCAGCAGCCCCGACGGAATACGAGCCAAAAACATTCAGTACTTC. This encodes CASSPDGIRAKNIQYF.

The chain joins TRBV5-4 to TRBJ1-2; perhaps TRBD1 as D (6 bases). V lost 4 bases, J lost 5 bases, and 18 bases lay in between. CDR1 and CDR2 from the germline V gene are SGHNT and YYREEE (reference sequence). The CDR3 is 15 amino acids. The CDR3 DNA follows: TGTGCCAGCAGCCTCCTTGGGGGGCAGAGATATGGCTACACCTTC. It translates to CASSLLGGQRYGYTF.

The V call is TRBV27, the J call TRBJ2-6, with 7 bases lining up with TRBD1. Germline values: CDR1 MNHEY, CDR2 SMNVEV (reference sequence). Trimming cost V 6 bases and J 3 bases; bases outside gene matches: 11. The CDR3 is 17 amino acids. This chain's CDR3 is CASSLRDSVSGANVLTF. CDR3 coding DNA: TGTGCCAGCAGCCTCCGGGACAGCGTTAGTGGGGCCAACGTCCTGACTTTC.

The gene calls are TRBV2 and TRBJ2-3, with 11 nucleotides matching TRBD2. The V segment lost 10 bases and the J segment 11 bases; nucleotides outside the gene matches: 17. CDR3 length: 15 residues. CDR1 is SNHLY and CDR2 is FYNNEI in the germline V gene. This CDR3 reads CATIGASGGPLRQYF. The CDR3 bases are TGTGCCACCATCGGAGCTAGCGGGGGGCCCCTCAGGCAGTATTTT.

This clone showed up just once. The DNA of the CDR3 is TGTGCCATCATGGGTTCCGTCTCATTCGAGCAGTACTTC. Its translation is CAIMGSVSFEQYF. The V and J genes are TRBV10-3 and TRBJ2-7; D is uncertain. Per the germline V gene, CDR1 is ENHRY and CDR2 is SYGVKD. V was pared by 7 bases and J by 6 bases, with 16 bases between. The CDR3 is made up of 13 amino acids.

The DNA of the CDR3 is TGTGCCATCAAAAGTAGGGGCAATCAGCCCCAGCATTTT. Amino acid sequence: CAIKSRGNQPQHF. The genes are TRBV10-3 and TRBJ1-5; D is unresolved. The CDR3 is 13 residues long. Germline V gene sequence: CDR1 ENHRY, CDR2 SYGVKD. Trimming removed 7 bases from V and 2 bases from J, with 9 bases in between.

The chain recombines TRBV28 with TRBJ2-5, with TRBD2 matching over 8 bases. V dropped 6 bases and J dropped 0; count of bases not matched to a gene: 3. The CDR3 is 14 amino acids. Germline values: CDR1 MDHEN, CDR2 SYDVKM. The CDR3 reads CASRVLADQETQYF. The CDR3 DNA reads TGTGCCAGCAGAGTACTAGCGGACCAAGAGACCCAGTACTTC. Full variable domain (missing parts from reference TRBV28 and TRBJ2-5): DVKVTQSSRYLVKRTGEKVFLECVQDMDHENMFWYRQDPGLGLRLIYFSYDVKMKEKGDIPEGYSVSREKKERFSLILESASTNQTSMYLCASRVLADQETQYFGPGTRLLVL.

The chain combines TRBV4-3 with TRBJ2-1, with 13 positions matching TRBD2. Germline-derived CDR1 and CDR2 are LGHNA and YSLEER. The CDR3 spans 18 residues. V was clipped by 2 bases and J by 6 bases; unmatched bases: 10. The CDR3 bases are TGCGCCAGCAGCCAATATCGGTCAACTAGCGGGGGGGCCAATGAGCAGTTCTTC. This translates into CASSQYRSTSGGANEQFF.

This rearrangement joins TRBV7-2 to TRBJ2-7; 7 bases align to TRBD2. With 3 bases clipped from V and 3 bases from J, the junction kept 8 bases outside the gene matches. Germline CDR1 reads SGHTA; CDR2 reads FQGNSA. The CDR3 loop spans 15 amino acids. CDR3 amino acids: CASSLTGTKSYEQYF. CDR3 nucleotides: TGTGCCAGCAGCTTGACCGGGACTAAAAGCTACGAGCAGTACTTC.

The chain joins TRBV29-1 to TRBJ2-7; tentatively, D is TRBD2 (6 bases). Germline CDR1 is SQVTM and CDR2 is ANQGSEA. The CDR3 runs 14 residues. With 6 bases removed from V and 5 bases from J, the gap between germline ends came to 20 bases. Here the CDR3 DNA reads TGCAGCGTGTACGGCGGGGCTACGGTGGACGAGCAGTACTTC. Residues: CSVYGGATVDEQYF.

This chain uses TRBV6-6 with TRBJ1-5; D uncertain. The CDR3 length is 13 residues. V dropped 4 bases and J dropped 0 bases, with 4 bases sitting between them. Germline V gene lookup returns CDR1 MNHNY and CDR2 SVGAGI (reference sequence). The CDR3 loop is CASSFYSNQPQHF. In DNA form, the CDR3 reads TGTGCCAGCAGTTTTTATAGCAATCAGCCCCAGCATTTT.